This TCR beta chain was captured in a study of Ad26.COV2.S vaccination and SARS-CoV-2 variants. About the study: The study gave Ad26.COV2.S intramuscularly, once or twice 56 days apart.

The treatment: around 19 received Ad26.COV2.S at low or high dose, single or two shots; roughly five received placebo; per-sample allocation not given. The study sampled participants on day 63 after the first vaccine or placebo injection. Wuhan-strain SARS-CoV-2 spike was expressed by the Ad26 vector that made up the vaccine. The length of the CDR3 is 15 residues. Study-level findings and limits: Placebo recipients and vaccine recipients were similar in non-spike TCR breadth.

This table comes from immunoSEQ multiplex PCR, and its TCRdb copy is limited to in-frame clones, with some not included. The sample includes fewer than 900,000 clones, approximately 88% seen only once; the top ten take 1.5%. Details on this clone: No antigen is known for it.

V gene TRBV21-1 combines with J gene TRBJ1-4. TRBV21-1 is marked as a pseudogene. This TCR was sampled from a person between 18 and 59 years old who received the Ad26.COV2.S COVID-19 vaccine or a placebo. Specimen: peripheral blood, collected in a trial of Ad26.COV2.S vaccine versus placebo. CDR3 sequence: CASSQRGTQGEKLFF. For the CDR3, the DNA is TGTGCCAGCAGCCAACGGGGAACTCAGGGAGAAAAACTGTTTTTT.